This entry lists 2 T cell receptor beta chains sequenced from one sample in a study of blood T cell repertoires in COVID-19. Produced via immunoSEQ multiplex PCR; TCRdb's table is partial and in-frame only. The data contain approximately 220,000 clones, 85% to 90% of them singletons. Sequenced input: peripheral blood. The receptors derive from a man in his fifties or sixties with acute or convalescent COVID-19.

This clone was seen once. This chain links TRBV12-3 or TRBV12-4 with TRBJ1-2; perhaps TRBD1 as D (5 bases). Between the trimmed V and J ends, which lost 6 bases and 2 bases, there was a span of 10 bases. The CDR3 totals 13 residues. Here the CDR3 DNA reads TGTGCCAGCAGCGGGGGACGGAACTATGGCTACACCTTC. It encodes CASSGGRNYGYTF.

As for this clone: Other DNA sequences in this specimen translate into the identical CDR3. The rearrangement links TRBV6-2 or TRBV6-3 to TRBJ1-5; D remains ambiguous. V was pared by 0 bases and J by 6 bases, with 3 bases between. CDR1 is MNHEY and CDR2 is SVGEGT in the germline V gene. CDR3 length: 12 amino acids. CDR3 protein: CASSYSAQPQHF. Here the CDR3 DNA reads TGTGCCAGCAGTTACTCGGCTCAGCCCCAGCATTTT.